The 22 T cell receptor beta chains in this list originate from one sample, sequenced in a study of blood T cell repertoires in COVID-19 (TCRdb year 2020). Library construction relied on the immunoSEQ multiplex PCR assay. Held by TCRdb, this immuneACCESS table contains in-frame sequences only and omits some clones. Under half of the omission traces to an unresolved V gene where checked; the cause of the rest is unknown. The sample table records about 280,000 clones; approximately 86% of these occur just once. The top ten hold around 2.1% of the sample. The sequenced sample was peripheral blood. Source of these receptors: a young woman who had recovered from COVID-19.

This rearrangement joins TRBV30 to TRBJ2-7, with D unresolved. Germline-derived CDR1 and CDR2 are GTSNPN and SVGIG (reference sequence). V gave up 2 bases and J gave up 2 bases, with 13 bases separating them. CDR3 length: 14 amino acids. The CDR3 loop is CAWSHTFTAYEQYF. CDR3 DNA: TGTGCCTGGAGTCATACCTTTACAGCCTACGAGCAGTACTTC.

The chain has TRBV7-9 and TRBJ2-7; 7 bases are a match to TRBD1. With V trimmed by 6 bases and J by 3 bases, 8 bases remained unmatched. CDR3 length: 14 residues. Germline V gene sequence: CDR1 SEHNR, CDR2 FQNEAQ (reference sequence). CDR3 protein: CASRDGTEVYEQYF. For the CDR3, the DNA is TGTGCCAGCAGGGATGGGACAGAAGTCTACGAGCAGTACTTC.

The CDR3 bases are TGTGCCACCTCAGGAGGTGTAGATCAGCCCCAGCATTTT. Translating gives CATSGGVDQPQHF. The chain uses TRBV5-6 and TRBJ1-5; D is uncertain. V lost 9 bases to trimming and J lost 5 bases, with 15 bases between them. The length of the CDR3 is 13 residues. Germline V CDR1 and CDR2: SGHDT, YYEEEE.

The chain links TRBV7-2 to TRBJ2-1, with no clear D. Germline lookup yields CDR1 SGHTA and CDR2 FQGNSA. Trimming took off 5 bases at V and 1 base at J, with 3 bases between the two ends. The CDR3 consists of 12 residues. The CDR3 DNA reads TGTGCCAGCAGCCTTTCCTACAATGAGCAGTTCTTC. Translation gives CASSLSYNEQFF.

The gene calls are TRBV10-3 and TRBJ1-4; 11 bases map to TRBD1. The CDR3 runs to 14 residues. Per germline, CDR1 ENHRY and CDR2 SYGVKD. V shed 3 bases, J shed 8 bases, and the junction held 2 bases outside the gene matches. The CDR3 reads CAISEGTGGEKLFF. CDR3 in DNA: TGTGCCATCAGTGAAGGGACAGGGGGAGAAAAACTGTTTTTT.

The genes are TRBV19 and TRBJ1-5; maybe TRBD1 (5 bases). The CDR3 runs 16 residues. Trimming cost V 5 bases and J 1 base, with 15 bases left between them. The germline V gene has CDR1 LNHDA and CDR2 SQIVND (reference sequence). As DNA, the CDR3 is TGTGCCAGTAGTCCCTTGGGGGGTAGAAGCAATCAGCCCCAGCATTTT. It codes for CASSPLGGRSNQPQHF.

The chain carries TRBV5-1 and TRBJ1-6, with 7 bases that match TRBD1. CDR3 length equals 15 residues. Per the germline V gene, CDR1 is SGHRS and CDR2 is YFSETQ. The ends lost 4 bases at V and 9 bases at J; junction bases unmatched: 10. CDR3 in amino acids: CASSARQGMGSPLHF. CDR3 DNA: TGCGCCAGCAGCGCCCGACAGGGCATGGGTTCACCCCTCCACTTT.

The J gene is TRBJ1-6, the V gene TRBV7-9, with 8 bases aligning to TRBD1. Looked up from germline, CDR1 is SEHNR and CDR2 is FQNEAQ (reference sequence). The CDR3 runs to 16 residues. Losses at the gene ends were 5 bases for V and 10 bases for J; bases not matched to a gene: 13. DNA for the CDR3: TGTGCCAGCAGCAAATACCTACCGGGACAGGTGTCACCCCTCCACTTT. Amino acid sequence: CASSKYLPGQVSPLHF.

The chain joins TRBV30 to TRBJ2-7, with no clear D. Germline CDR1 and CDR2: GTSNPN and SVGIG (reference sequence). The CDR3 is made up of 14 amino acids. Trimming took off 4 bases at V and 2 bases at J, with 15 bases between the two ends. CDR3 in amino acids: CAWTNPGETYEQYF. The DNA of the CDR3 is TGTGCCTGGACCAATCCAGGTGAAACCTACGAGCAGTACTTC.

The CDR3, as DNA: TGTGCCAGCAGCCCCGGGGGGTCGGGTGAAGCTTTCTTT. Translated, it gives CASSPGGSGEAFF. The rearrangement links TRBV6-5 to TRBJ1-1, with D possibly being TRBD1 (5 bases). Trimming left V 6 bases short and J 7 bases short, with 15 bases between. The length of the CDR3 is 13 residues. Germline assignment: CDR1 MNHEY and CDR2 SVGAGI.

The chain couples TRBV6-1 to TRBJ2-3; D is possibly TRBD2 (5 bases). The CDR3 covers 15 residues. Germline values: CDR1 MNHNS, CDR2 SASEGT. Deletions cut 3 bases from V and 5 bases from J, with 15 bases between. The CDR3 nucleotides are TGTGCCAGCAGTGAGGAACACCTACGGGAAGATACGCAGTATTTT. Encoded protein: CASSEEHLREDTQYF.

This sequence joins TRBV7-3 and TRBJ2-3; 8 nucleotides align to TRBD2. V lost 4 bases and J lost 3; bases outside the gene matches: 9. This CDR3 spans 16 amino acids. Germline V CDR1 and CDR2: SGHTA, FQGTGA. CDR3 DNA sequence: TGTGCCAGCAGCTCGAAAAGCGGGAGTAGGACAGATACGCAGTATTTT. Translation gives CASSSKSGSRTDTQYF.

The CDR3 reads CASSSQAYGGEKLFF. CDR3 bases: TGTGCCAGCAGTTCCCAAGCCTATGGAGGGGAAAAACTGTTTTTT. This sequence joins TRBV27 and TRBJ1-4; D remains unclear. Germline V gives CDR1 MNHEY, CDR2 SMNVEV (reference sequence). The V end was cut by 4 bases, the J end by 8 bases, with 17 bases between. The CDR3 totals 15 residues.

The chain recombines TRBV7-2 with TRBJ2-5; tentatively, D is TRBD1 (6 bases). The CDR3 covers 15 residues. CDR1 and CDR2 (germline): SGHTA, FQGNSA. The V gene lost 5 bases and the J gene lost 4 bases, with 17 bases spanning the gap. CDR3 in DNA: TGTGCCAGCAGCCACAAACGGGACACGGGAGAGACCCAGTACTTC. Amino acid sequence: CASSHKRDTGETQYF.

This clone came up a few times. The chain couples TRBV5-1 to TRBJ1-5, with 10 bases aligning to TRBD1. The V and J ends lost 4 bases and 7 bases, in that order; junction bases with no gene match: 5. This CDR3 has 14 amino acids. CDR1 and CDR2 (germline): SGHRS, YFSETQ. In DNA, the CDR3 is TGCGCCAGCAGCCCTGGACAGGGGGGACAGCCCCAGCATTTT. The encoded protein is CASSPGQGGQPQHF.

The chain is built from TRBV7-2 and TRBJ2-5, with TRBD2 identical over 7 bases. This CDR3 contains 15 residues. The V gene end was trimmed by 5 bases and the J gene end by 1 base; junction bases not matched to a gene: 7. CDR1 and CDR2 from the germline V gene are SGHTA and FQGNSA. The CDR3 loop reads CASSPQTSRQETQYF. CDR3 coding DNA: TGTGCCAGCAGCCCCCAGACTAGCCGCCAAGAGACCCAGTACTTC.

This sequence joins TRBV19 and TRBJ1-5; D is unresolved. The V gene's germline CDR1 is LNHDA and CDR2 SQIVND (reference sequence). V dropped 4 bases and J dropped 2 bases, with 9 bases sitting between them. The CDR3 is 14 amino acids. The CDR3 nucleotides are TGTGCCAGTAGTACAGGTGGCGGCAATCAGCCCCAGCATTTT. Amino acids: CASSTGGGNQPQHF.

The J gene is TRBJ1-1, the V gene TRBV5-6; D is unclear. Trimming shortened V by 2 bases and J by 6 bases, and 11 bases separated the two germline ends. CDR3 length equals 13 residues. CDR1 and CDR2 from the germline V gene are SGHDT and YYEEEE. Here the CDR3 DNA reads TGTGCCAGCAGCTTCCGGGAAGTAGCTGAAGCTTTCTTT. Its protein product is CASSFREVAEAFF. The variable domain in full, completed from reference TRBV5-6 and TRBJ1-1, reads DAGVTQSPTHLIKTRGQQVTLRCSPKSGHDTVSWYQQALGQGPQFIFQYYEEEERQRGNFPDRFSGHQFPNYSSELNVNALLLGDSALYLCASSFREVAEAFFGQGTRLTVV.

The J gene is TRBJ1-4, the V gene TRBV5-5; a weak D match, TRBD1 (6 bases). Trimming took off 4 bases at V and 5 bases at J, with 15 bases between the two ends. This CDR3 has 15 residues. Germline CDR1 and CDR2: SGHKS and YYEKEE (reference sequence). The CDR3: CASSEETGLNEKLFF. CDR3 nucleotides: TGTGCCAGCAGCGAGGAGACAGGATTAAATGAAAAACTGTTTTTT.

V and J are TRBV30 and TRBJ1-1; D is unresolved. V was trimmed by 3 bases and J by 1 base, leaving 9 bases between them. This CDR3 has 13 amino acids. Germline lookup yields CDR1 GTSNPN and CDR2 SVGIG (reference sequence). This CDR3 reads CAWRISGNTEAFF. CDR3 sequence (DNA): TGTGCCTGGAGAATCAGCGGGAACACTGAAGCTTTCTTT.

This clone was seen a handful of times. The chain joins TRBV7-9 to TRBJ2-7; 7 bases agree with TRBD1. The CDR3 covers 14 residues. Per germline, CDR1 SEHNR and CDR2 FQNEAQ (reference sequence). J was trimmed by 2 bases and V by 2 bases; bases with no gene match: 3. The chain's CDR3 is CASSLRDSAYEQYF. As DNA, the CDR3 is TGTGCCAGCAGCTTAAGGGACAGTGCCTACGAGCAGTACTTC.

This sequence joins TRBV3-1 (or the pseudogene TRBV3-2) and TRBJ2-6; D might be TRBD1 (5 bases). The CDR3 contains 14 residues. Germline loops: CDR1 LGHDT, CDR2 YNNKEL (reference sequence). The CDR3 loop is CATVVSSGANVLTF. The CDR3 nucleotides are TGTGCGACAGTCGTTAGCTCTGGGGCCAACGTCCTGACTTTC.